A single sample gave rise to the 31 T cell receptor beta chains below, sequenced in a study of T-cell reconstitution after alpha-beta-depleted transplantation in children (dated by TCRdb to the mid-2010s). Receptors were amplified or captured by PCR. This sample was sequenced with an Illumina HiSeq 2500. To normalize quantification of the TCRbeta repertoire, the TCR libraries were built with molecular barcoding that relied on unique molecular identifiers. TCRdb itself trimmed the public reads at Q25 with fastp, ran MiXCR and retained productive beta chains. Each record represents a unique CDR3 protein, reported with the most common genes and DNA among its rows. The sample has approximately 520,000 distinct CDR3 sequences on record, 10% to 12% of them singletons. Roughly 15% of the sample is held by the ten biggest clonotypes. In light of the paper, this sample's treatment or condition label describes: allogeneic hematopoietic cell transplantation with graft depleted of TCRalphabeta T cells and CD19 B cells.

The material sequenced was PBMCs, mostly from graft donor cells, taken 180 days after TCRalphabeta/CD19-depleted stem cell transplant. These receptors came from a female patient between 2 and 10 years old who had a stem cell transplant for aplastic anemia, so the T cells may come from the graft donor.

The chain couples TRBV7-3 to TRBJ2-6, with 9 bases matching TRBD1. V trimming: 4 bases; J trimming: 0 bases; junction bases outside the gene matches: 13. The CDR3 loop spans 20 amino acids. Germline V lookup: CDR1 SGHTA, CDR2 FQGTGA. The DNA of the CDR3 is TGTGCCAGCAGCTCCCGGGACAGGGATTATCTATCCTCTGGGGCCAACGTCCTGACTTTC. The encoded protein is CASSSRDRDYLSSGANVLTF. Full variable domain (remainder filled in from reference TRBV7-3 and TRBJ2-6): GAGVSQTPSNKVTEKGKYVELRCDPISGHTALYWYRQSLGQGPEFLIYFQGTGAADDSGLPNDRFFAVRPEGSVSTLKIQRTERGDSAVYLCASSSRDRDYLSSGANVLTFGAGSRLTVL.

The chain combines TRBV7-9 with TRBJ1-3; D gene ambiguous. CDR1 and CDR2 (germline): SEHNR, FQNEAQ (reference sequence). The CDR3 has 15 amino acids. V lost 5 bases, J lost 0 bases, and 11 bases lay in between. CDR3 sequence reads: CASSRWEDSGNTIYF. DNA for the CDR3: TGTGCCAGCAGCCGCTGGGAGGACTCTGGAAACACCATATATTTT.

J is TRBJ2-2 and V is TRBV27; tentatively, D is TRBD2 (6 bases). CDR3 length: 15 residues. V was cut by 5 bases and J by 5 bases, with 15 bases left in between. CDR1 and CDR2 (germline): MNHEY, SMNVEV (reference sequence). The CDR3, as DNA: TGTGCCAGCAGTCGCGACGGGACTGCTACCGGGGAGCTGTTTTTT. This sequence encodes CASSRDGTATGELFF.

The chain employs TRBV27 and TRBJ2-7; D gene uncertain. This CDR3 comprises 12 residues. Trimming took 6 bases from V and 5 from J, leaving 11 bases between them. CDR1 is MNHEY, CDR2 SMNVEV, per germline (reference sequence). CDR3 sequence reads: CASRRTFHEQYF. The CDR3 DNA reads TGTGCCAGCAGAAGGACCTTCCACGAGCAGTACTTC.

This clonotype appeared a few times. This chain links TRBV18 with TRBJ2-3; D uncertain. Trimming removed 1 base from V and 5 bases from J, with 4 bases in between. The CDR3 covers 12 residues. Germline V gene sequence: CDR1 KGHSH, CDR2 LQKENI. The CDR3 region is CASSPLVDTQYF. CDR3 coding DNA: TGTGCCAGCTCACCACTAGTAGATACGCAGTATTTT.

This clonotype turned up a few times. The rearrangement links TRBV21-1 to TRBJ2-1; the table calls TRBD1, which could not be checked here. TRBV21-1 is tagged as a pseudogene. This CDR3 contains 15 residues. In DNA, the CDR3 is TGTGCCAGCACACAGGGGGGCAATCGAGGCAATGAGCAGTTCTTC. It translates to CASTQGGNRGNEQFF.

This clonotype was observed a handful of times. The genes are TRBV12-5 and TRBJ2-3; weak D call: TRBD1 (6 bases). Trimming removed 8 bases at V and 9 bases at J, with 30 bases between. CDR1 and CDR2 from the germline V gene are LGHNT and FRNRAP. This CDR3 has 17 amino acids. CDR3 region: CASSFFSRRGDVKTQYF. CDR3 nucleotides: TGTGCTAGTTCCTTCTTTAGCCGCAGGGGCGACGTGAAGACGCAGTATTTT. Drawing the rest from reference TRBV12-5 and TRBJ2-3, the complete variable domain is DARVTQTPRHKVTEMGQEVTMRCQPILGHNTVFWYRQTMMQGLELLAYFRNRAPLDDSGMPKDRFSAEMPDATLATLKIQPSEPRDSAVYFCASSFFSRRGDVKTQYFGPGTRLTVL.

This clonotype was seen ten or more times. The chain employs TRBV5-1 and TRBJ2-4; TRBD2 matches 8 bases. The V gene end was trimmed by 5 bases and the J gene end by 2 bases; junction bases not matched to a gene: 3. This CDR3 comprises 14 residues. Germline lookup yields CDR1 SGHRS and CDR2 YFSETQ. The CDR3 nucleotides read TGCGCCAGCAGGGCGGGAGGTCCCAAAAACATTCAGTACTTC. It yields the protein CASRAGGPKNIQYF.

The genes are TRBV29-1 and TRBJ1-2; weak D call: TRBD1 (6 bases). With 7 bases removed from V and 8 bases from J, the gap between germline ends came to 20 bases. This CDR3 spans 13 amino acids. The germline CDR1 and CDR2 sequences are SQVTM and ANQGSEA. CDR3 coding DNA: TGCAGCGCCCGGGCCAGGGGAGTGGGGGGCTACACCTTC. It specifies CSARARGVGGYTF.

The chain links TRBV20-1 to TRBJ2-5; 12 nucleotides agree with TRBD2. Germline CDR1 and CDR2: DFQATT and SNEGSKA (reference sequence). The junction had 7 bases not matched to a gene; V was cut back by 3 bases and J by 5 bases. CDR3 length equals 15 residues. CDR3 sequence: CSARTSGSRDETQYF. CDR3 nucleotide sequence: TGCAGTGCTAGGACTAGCGGGAGTCGGGATGAGACCCAGTACTTC.

This chain joins TRBV9 and TRBJ2-1; TRBD2 matches 9 bases. V lost 4 bases and J lost 8; bases outside the gene matches: 13. This CDR3 is 16 amino acids long. In germline, CDR1 is SGDLS, CDR2 YYNGEE. Written as DNA, the CDR3 is TGTGCCAGCAGCCGAAGCTCCGGGACTAGCAACCATGAGCAGTTCTTC. Translating gives CASSRSSGTSNHEQFF.

A few counts support this clonotype. V and J are TRBV7-6 and TRBJ2-5, with 10 bases identical to TRBD2. Germline-derived CDR1 and CDR2 are SGHVS and FNYEAQ. V dropped 3 bases and J dropped 1; count of bases not matched to a gene: 2. There are 15 residues in the CDR3. The CDR3 reads CASSFSGRSQETQYF. The CDR3 DNA sequence: TGTGCCAGCAGCTTTAGCGGGAGGAGCCAAGAGACCCAGTACTTC. Looking up the rest from reference TRBV7-6 and TRBJ2-5 gives the full variable domain: GAGVSQSPRYKVTKRGQDVALRCDPISGHVSLYWYRQALGQGPEFLTYFNYEAQQDKSGLPNDRFSAERPEGSISTLTIQRTEQRDSAMYRCASSFSGRSQETQYFGPGTRLLVL.

Only a few counts were recorded for this clonotype. The V call is TRBV30, the J call TRBJ2-7, with D unclear. Germline CDR1 is GTSNPN and CDR2 is SVGIG (reference sequence). The length of the CDR3 is 13 residues. V was trimmed by 0 bases and J by 6 bases, leaving 12 bases between them. The CDR3 region is CAWSVLSVSEQYV. CDR3 nucleotide sequence: TGTGCCTGGAGTGTACTTTCCGTGAGCGAGCAGTACGTC.

The genes are TRBV7-8 and TRBJ2-1, with TRBD2 matching over 9 bases. The CDR3 spans 15 residues. CDR1 is SGHVS and CDR2 is FQNEAQ in the germline V gene. The ends lost 8 bases at V and 6 bases at J; junction bases unmatched: 11. Written as DNA, the CDR3 is TGTGCCAGCCGCCGGGGGCGGGAGGGCCCCAATGAGCAGTTCTTC. Residues: CASRRGREGPNEQFF. Full variable domain (rest looked up from reference TRBV7-8 and TRBJ2-1): GAGVSQSPRYKVAKRGQDVALRCDPISGHVSLFWYQQALGQGPEFLTYFQNEAQLDKSGLPSDRFFAERPEGSVSTLKIQRTQQEDSAVYLCASRRGREGPNEQFFGPGTRLTVL.

There are many counts of this clonotype. V is TRBV20-1 and J is TRBJ1-3; possible D gene TRBD1, 6 bases. The CDR3 contains 12 residues. CDR1 is DFQATT and CDR2 is SNEGSKA in the germline V gene (reference sequence). V dropped 6 bases and J dropped 4 bases, with 10 bases sitting between them. CDR3 region: CSAKTGGNTIYF. CDR3 DNA sequence: TGCAGTGCCAAGACAGGAGGAAACACCATATATTTT.

The chain links TRBV5-1 to TRBJ2-5; D gene ambiguous. Trimming removed 5 bases from V and 0 bases from J, with 5 bases in between. The CDR3 sequence is 12 residues long. Germline CDR1 SGHRS, CDR2 YFSETQ. The CDR3 loop reads CASSRNQETQYF. The CDR3 DNA reads as TGCGCCAGCAGTCGCAACCAAGAGACCCAGTACTTC.

This clonotype occurred a few times. The rearrangement uses TRBV5-5 and TRBJ2-7; possibly TRBD1 for D (6 bases). This CDR3 comprises 14 residues. Germline lookup yields CDR1 SGHKS and CDR2 YYEKEE (reference sequence). Trimming removed 4 bases at V and 2 bases at J, with 13 bases between. The DNA of the CDR3 is TGTGCCAGCAGCCCAGACAGGTTCCCCTACGAGCAGTACTTC. Translation gives CASSPDRFPYEQYF.

V and J are TRBV29-1 and TRBJ1-4, with 11 positions matching TRBD1. Germline CDR1 SQVTM, CDR2 ANQGSEA. The CDR3 is made up of 15 amino acids. V lost 4 bases, J lost 6 bases, and 7 bases stayed unmatched. CDR3 sequence (DNA): TGCAGCGTTGTGAGGACAGGGGGCGGGGATGAAAAACTGTTTTTT. Translated, it gives CSVVRTGGGDEKLFF. Based on the CDR3 plus reference TRBV29-1 and TRBJ1-4, the full variable domain is SAVISQKPSRDICQRGTSLTIQCQVDSQVTMMFWYRQQPGQSLTLIATANQGSEATYESGFVIDKFPISRPNLTFSTLTVSNMSPEDSSIYLCSVVRTGGGDEKLFFGSGTQLSVL.

This rearrangement joins TRBV3-1 to TRBJ1-1; D perhaps matches TRBD1 (5 bases). The V gene's germline CDR1 is LGHDT and CDR2 YNNKEL (reference sequence). The CDR3 contains 15 residues. The V and J ends lost 5 bases and 7 bases respectively, with 20 bases between them. The CDR3 is CASSVGVQGADEAFF. The CDR3 DNA follows: TGTGCCAGCAGCGTAGGCGTTCAAGGGGCAGATGAAGCTTTCTTT.

This clonotype was counted a few times. The V gene is TRBV12-3 or TRBV12-4, the J gene TRBJ1-2; the D is unclear. Trimming stripped 6 bases from V and 8 bases from J, with 28 bases between. CDR3 length: 17 residues. The CDR3 DNA follows: TGTGCCAGCAGCCTCCTAGGCGGGCCCGCTTTAGTTGGGGGCTACACCTTC. It translates to CASSLLGGPALVGGYTF.

This clonotype was seen ten or more times. The genes are TRBV24-1 and TRBJ1-1; the match to TRBD1 covers 8 bases. This CDR3 has 15 residues. Germline CDR1 is KGHDR and CDR2 is SFDVKD. With V trimmed by 3 bases and J by 3 bases, 5 bases remained unmatched. CDR3 DNA: TGTGCCACCAGTGATCCCGGACAGGGCGACACTGAAGCTTTCTTT. This gives the protein CATSDPGQGDTEAFF.

This clonotype was counted at least ten times. The chain is built from TRBV28 and TRBJ2-7; D unclear. The CDR3 sequence is 15 residues long. V dropped 5 bases and J dropped 9 bases, with 23 bases sitting between them. Germline lookup yields CDR1 MDHEN and CDR2 SYDVKM. The CDR3 DNA is TGTGCCAGCAGTCCTCCGGTCCCGACCCCATGGCTGCAGTACTTC. This translates into CASSPPVPTPWLQYF. Complete variable domain (other parts from reference TRBV28 and TRBJ2-7): DVKVTQSSRYLVKRTGEKVFLECVQDMDHENMFWYRQDPGLGLRLIYFSYDVKMKEKGDIPEGYSVSREKKERFSLILESASTNQTSMYLCASSPPVPTPWLQYFGPGTRLTVT.

This clonotype was observed a few times. This sequence joins TRBV20-1 and TRBJ2-4; 7 nucleotides agree with TRBD1. Germline loops: CDR1 DFQATT, CDR2 SNEGSKA (reference sequence). The V and J ends lost 2 bases and 1 base, in that order; junction bases with no gene match: 2. The CDR3 is made up of 14 amino acids. The DNA of the CDR3 is TGCAGTGCTAGATCGACAGGGGCCAAAAACATTCAGTACTTC. It specifies CSARSTGAKNIQYF.

This clonotype was counted a few times. V and J are TRBV21-1 and TRBJ2-1; the table assigns TRBD1, which was not confirmed against the DNA. TRBV21-1 is a recognized pseudogene. The length of the CDR3 is 15 residues. The CDR3 spells CASSSGGTRYNEQFF. As DNA, the CDR3 is TGTGCCAGCAGCAGTGGCGGGACGAGGTACAATGAGCAGTTCTTC.

This clonotype appeared a few times. The rearrangement joins TRBV6-5 to TRBJ2-3, with 9 positions matching TRBD2. V shed 0 bases, J shed 5 bases, and the junction held 12 bases outside the gene matches. The CDR3 totals 18 residues. Per germline, CDR1 MNHEY and CDR2 SVGAGI. CDR3 nucleotides: TGTGCCAGCAGTTACTCTCCCTCCGGCGGGAGGGCGAGAGATACGCAGTATTTT. Amino acid sequence: CASSYSPSGGRARDTQYF.

This clonotype was seen many times. The chain employs TRBV4-3 and TRBJ2-7; 13 nucleotides line up with TRBD2. Germline V gene data show CDR1 as LGHNA and CDR2 as YSLEER. The CDR3 contains 18 residues. The V gene end was trimmed by 1 base and the J gene end by 2 bases; junction bases not matched to a gene: 8. The CDR3 DNA sequence: TGCGCCAGCAGCCAAGCGTTGGGACTAGCGGGACGGACCTACGAGCAGTACGTC. Amino acid sequence: CASSQALGLAGRTYEQYV.

With respect to this clonotype: This CDR3 is missing its conserved last phenylalanine or tryptophan, likely due to a read error. The chain has TRBV20-1 and TRBJ2-5; 7 bases line up with TRBD2. This CDR3 contains 14 residues. CDR1 and CDR2 from the germline V gene are DFQATT and SNEGSKA (reference sequence). With V trimmed by 1 base and J by 7 bases, 9 bases remained unmatched. In DNA form, the CDR3 reads TGCAGTGCTAGAGGATTCGGGGGGACGGGGACCCAGTACCTC. This sequence encodes CSARGFGGTGTQYL.

This clonotype was counted between two and nine times. The chain links TRBV12-3 or TRBV12-4 to TRBJ1-1; 9 positions agree with TRBD1. With 6 bases clipped from V and 6 bases from J, the junction kept 5 bases outside the gene matches. This CDR3 region has 13 residues. Here the CDR3 reads CASRTGGEAEAFF. The CDR3 bases are TGTGCCAGCAGAACAGGGGGCGAGGCTGAAGCTTTCTTT.

This clonotype came up many times. V usage is TRBV12-3 or TRBV12-4 and J usage is TRBJ1-6; 8 positions match TRBD1. The CDR3 is 15 amino acids. The V gene end was trimmed by 4 bases and the J gene end by 6 bases; junction bases not matched to a gene: 5. The CDR3 DNA is TGTGCCAGCAGTTCACAGGGGGAGGCTAATTCACCCCTCCACTTT. Translated: CASSSQGEANSPLHF.

The chain employs TRBV18 and TRBJ2-3; D remains unclear. Trimming removed 5 bases at V and 1 base at J, with 4 bases between. Germline V gene sequence: CDR1 KGHSH, CDR2 LQKENI. The CDR3 covers 12 residues. The CDR3 coding sequence is TGTGCCAGCTCAATGGGCACAGATACGCAGTATTTT. This sequence encodes CASSMGTDTQYF.

This clonotype was observed a few times. This sequence joins TRBV20-1 and TRBJ1-2; 7 positions agree with TRBD1. Germline CDR1 and CDR2: DFQATT and SNEGSKA (reference sequence). The V and J ends lost 6 bases and 8 bases, in that order; junction bases with no gene match: 9. The CDR3 is 12 amino acids. Here the CDR3 DNA reads TGCAGTGCCGGGACAGCGTCGGAAGGCTACACCTTC. It translates to CSAGTASEGYTF.